This T cell receptor (beta chain) comes out of a study of blood T cell repertoires in COVID-19. Study in general: The origin of the acute and convalescent COVID-19 samples was the United States, Italy and Spain. Sample material is recorded as cDNA or gDNA derived from T cells, B-cell-depleted T cells, or PBMCs.

Study processing details: Nucleated cell number was recorded as an estimate derived from reference gene primer amplification. Produced via immunoSEQ multiplex PCR; TCRdb's table is partial and in-frame only. V and J calls and clone size are copied from that table; D and trimming were computed from the DNA. In the table there are about 70,000 clones, 65% to 90% of which are singletons. Followed over time, Seattle patients had been enrolled while infection was active. Sequenced material: peripheral blood. The receptor comes from a man aged 25 to 40 with COVID-19, enrolled during active disease.

This CDR3 reads CASSSSTGTGGKNEQYF. Here the CDR3 DNA reads TGTGCCAGTAGTTCCTCTACCGGGACAGGGGGGAAGAACGAGCAGTACTTC. The J gene is TRBJ2-7, the V gene TRBV19, with 11 bases lining up with TRBD1. The CDR3 is 17 residues long. J lost 5 bases, V lost 5 bases, and 14 bases had no gene match. Germline-derived CDR1 and CDR2 are LNHDA and SQIVND (reference sequence). Complete variable domain (other parts from reference TRBV19 and TRBJ2-7): DGGITQSPKYLFRKEGQNVTLSCEQNLNHDAMYWYRQDPGQGLRLIYYSQIVNDFQKGDIAEGYSVSREKKESFPLTVTSAQKNPTAFYLCASSSSTGTGGKNEQYFGPGTRLTVT.